One sample yielded the 20 T cell receptor beta chains listed below, sequenced in a study of T cells in Graves' hyperthyroidism and ophthalmopathy. Amplified regions were TCR beta CDR3 sequences from RNA transcripts. First-round RT-PCR of the TCR CDR3 relied on the HTBI primer set. One entry per CDR3 protein results from TCRdb running MiXCR on the multiplex PCR reads. The data contain 300,000 to 450,000 distinct CDR3 sequences, under 15% of them singletons. Sample: blood. These receptors all come from a woman aged 25 to 39 with Graves' hyperthyroidism.

The chain couples TRBV18 to TRBJ1-6, with unresolved D. The CDR3 length is 14 residues. Germline values: CDR1 KGHSH, CDR2 LQKENI. The V gene lost 3 bases and the J gene lost 4 bases, with 7 bases spanning the gap. The CDR3 sequence: CASSPASYNSPLHF. As DNA, the CDR3 is TGTGCCAGCTCACCGGCCAGTTATAATTCACCCCTCCACTTT.

There are many counts of this clonotype. The V call is TRBV12-3 or TRBV12-4, the J call TRBJ1-1; 7 nucleotides line up with TRBD1. J gave up 1 base and V 5 bases, and 7 bases lay outside the gene matches. This CDR3 region has 15 residues. The CDR3 is CASSPTGVKNTEAFF. The CDR3 DNA reads TGTGCCAGCAGTCCTACAGGGGTGAAGAACACTGAAGCTTTCTTT.

With respect to this clonotype: With a much larger clone just one base away, this may be a read error. The rearrangement uses TRBV28 and TRBJ2-4, with D tentatively TRBD1 (6 bases). With 6 bases removed from V and 6 bases from J, the gap between germline ends came to 18 bases. Germline CDR1 reads MDHEN; CDR2 reads SYDVKM. The CDR3 is made up of 15 amino acids. CDR3 DNA sequence: TGTGCCAGCAGCCTGGACAGAGGGGTGCTAAACATTCAGTACTTC. Protein sequence: CASSLDRGVLNIQYF.

The sample holds a few counts of this clonotype. The gene calls are TRBV29-1 and TRBJ2-3, with 10 bases matching TRBD1. Germline lookup yields CDR1 SQVTM and CDR2 ANQGSEA. The CDR3 totals 14 residues. The ends lost 5 bases at V and 3 bases at J; junction bases unmatched: 5. The CDR3 here is CSVRQGAPTDTQYF. As DNA, the CDR3 is TGCAGCGTTAGACAGGGGGCTCCGACAGATACGCAGTATTTT.

The chain links TRBV11-2 to TRBJ2-1; 7 bases map to TRBD1. The length of the CDR3 is 17 residues. CDR1 and CDR2 (germline): SGHAT, FQNNGV. The ends lost 5 bases at V and 2 bases at J; junction bases unmatched: 12. This chain's CDR3 is CASSRWGTANTYNEQFF. CDR3 DNA sequence: TGTGCCAGCAGCCGCTGGGGGACAGCAAATACCTACAATGAGCAGTTCTTC.

This clonotype was detected ten times or more. The chain is built from TRBV5-1 and TRBJ1-4; maybe TRBD1 (6 bases). V lost 7 bases, J lost 3 bases, and 19 bases lay in between. The CDR3 loop spans 16 amino acids. Germline values: CDR1 SGHRS, CDR2 YFSETQ. CDR3 nucleotide sequence: TGCGCCAGCTCCTTACAGGGAATTGGGGCTAATGAAAAACTGTTTTTT. It yields the protein CASSLQGIGANEKLFF.

The count of this clonotype is one. The rearrangement joins TRBV29-1 to TRBJ1-1; D gene unclear. The CDR3 runs to 13 residues. The germline V gene has CDR1 SQVTM and CDR2 ANQGSEA. Trimming stripped 4 bases from V and 0 bases from J, with 9 bases between. The CDR3 region has the DNA TGCAGCGTTGCGGCGGGGATGAACACTGAAGCTTTCTTT. Protein product: CSVAAGMNTEAFF. The full variable domain, rest sourced from reference TRBV29-1 and TRBJ1-1, is SAVISQKPSRDICQRGTSLTIQCQVDSQVTMMFWYRQQPGQSLTLIATANQGSEATYESGFVIDKFPISRPNLTFSTLTVSNMSPEDSSIYLCSVAAGMNTEAFFGQGTRLTVV.

This clonotype was counted many times. V gene TRBV3-1 combines with J gene TRBJ2-7, with 9 bases aligning to TRBD2. The junction had 9 bases not matched to a gene; V was cut back by 6 bases and J by 6 bases. CDR3 length: 14 residues. CDR1 LGHDT and CDR2 YNNKEL come from the germline V gene (reference sequence). CDR3 coding DNA: TGTGCCAGCAGTTGGGCTAGCGGGATTAGCGAGCAGTACTTC. Amino acids: CASSWASGISEQYF.

This clonotype has at least ten counts. The J gene is TRBJ2-1, the V gene TRBV12-3 or TRBV12-4, with D perhaps matching TRBD2 (6 bases). With 7 bases removed from V and 6 bases from J, the gap between germline ends came to 13 bases. This CDR3 spans 13 amino acids. The CDR3 sequence: CASTKGTFNEQFF. The CDR3 nucleotides read TGTGCCAGCACCAAGGGGACTTTCAATGAGCAGTTCTTC.

This clonotype was counted once. The chain joins TRBV7-2 to TRBJ2-5; D remains unclear. CDR3 size: 15 residues. Per the germline V gene, CDR1 is SGHTA and CDR2 is FQGNSA. V lost 4 bases to trimming and J lost 2 bases, with 14 bases between them. CDR3: CASSSRSGEQETQYF. In DNA, the CDR3 is TGTGCCAGCAGCTCCCGTAGTGGGGAACAAGAGACCCAGTACTTC.

This clonotype appeared many times. The V and J genes are TRBV2 and TRBJ2-1; 7 positions agree with TRBD2. Unmatched junction bases numbered 12, after V lost 1 base and J lost 9 bases. CDR3 size: 16 residues. Germline CDR1 reads SNHLY; CDR2 reads FYNNEI. The DNA of the CDR3 is TGTGCCAGCAGTGAAGAAGGAGTGGTGGGACTATCTGAGCAGTTCTTC. Residues: CASSEEGVVGLSEQFF.

The genes are TRBV28 and TRBJ1-5; D is possibly TRBD1 (6 bases). Germline V gene lookup returns CDR1 MDHEN and CDR2 SYDVKM. The length of the CDR3 is 15 residues. V dropped 3 bases and J dropped 6 bases, with 15 bases sitting between them. The CDR3 protein is CASSFTAGVGQPQHF. In DNA, the CDR3 is TGTGCCAGCAGTTTTACAGCAGGGGTAGGTCAGCCCCAGCATTTT.

This clonotype has a single count. The chain combines TRBV28 with TRBJ2-5; D may correspond to TRBD1 or TRBD2 (5 bases each). Germline CDR1 MDHEN, CDR2 SYDVKM. V was trimmed by 2 bases and J by 5 bases, leaving 18 bases between them. This CDR3 has 16 residues. CDR3 sequence reads: CASSLMGDGAGETQYF. Written as DNA, the CDR3 is TGTGCCAGCAGTTTAATGGGGGACGGGGCGGGCGAGACCCAGTACTTC.

The chain carries TRBV18 and TRBJ1-5; possibly TRBD1 for D (6 bases). The CDR3 spans 15 residues. Trimming cost V 5 bases and J 5 bases, with 16 bases left between them. Germline assignment: CDR1 KGHSH and CDR2 LQKENI. The CDR3 nucleotides are TGTGCCAGCTCAGTACGGGGGGGGCACGATCAGCCCCAGCATTTT. Translating gives CASSVRGGHDQPQHF.

This clonotype has a handful of counts. The CDR3 loop is CSASSGAYGYTF. The CDR3 DNA reads TGCAGTGCTAGTTCTGGGGCCTATGGCTACACCTTC. The chain links TRBV20-1 to TRBJ1-2, with D maybe TRBD1 (5 bases). The CDR3 contains 12 residues. The V gene lost 3 bases and the J gene lost 4 bases, with 9 bases spanning the gap. Germline V CDR1 and CDR2: DFQATT, SNEGSKA (reference sequence).

In this sample, this clonotype turned up many times. V usage is TRBV7-2 and J usage is TRBJ2-5; a possible D gene is TRBD1 (6 bases). The CDR3 runs to 16 residues. The germline gives CDR1 SGHTA, CDR2 FQGNSA. Trimming left V 0 bases short and J 6 bases short, with 17 bases between. CDR3: CASSLAGAGNSQTQYF. The DNA of the CDR3 is TGTGCCAGCAGCTTAGCGGGGGCAGGGAATTCGCAGACCCAGTACTTC.

The chain recombines TRBV7-7 with TRBJ2-1; D uncertain. This CDR3 has 16 residues. The germline V gene encodes CDR1 SSHAT and CDR2 FNYEAQ (reference sequence). V was cut by 0 bases and J by 0 bases, with 9 bases left in between. CDR3 region: CASSLARTSSYNEQFF. For the CDR3, the DNA is TGTGCCAGCAGCTTAGCGCGGACCTCCTCCTACAATGAGCAGTTCTTC.

This clonotype was counted many times. The gene calls are TRBV20-1 and TRBJ1-1; tentatively, D is TRBD1 (6 bases). V lost 3 bases to trimming and J lost 5 bases, with 10 bases between them. The germline gives CDR1 DFQATT, CDR2 SNEGSKA (reference sequence). The length of the CDR3 is 12 residues. The CDR3 reads CSASGGLTEAFF. The CDR3 DNA follows: TGCAGTGCTAGTGGGGGGCTTACTGAAGCTTTCTTT.

This clonotype was found a few times. This chain joins TRBV3-1 and TRBJ2-5; TRBD1 matches at 7 bases. Per the germline V gene, CDR1 is LGHDT and CDR2 is YNNKEL (reference sequence). There are 14 residues in the CDR3. The J segment lost 4 bases and the V segment lost 6 bases, leaving 8 bases of the junction unmatched. The CDR3 DNA is TGTGCCAGCAGAATCAGGGGGTGGGGAGAGACCCAGTACTTC. The encoded protein is CASRIRGWGETQYF.

This clonotype was seen ten or more times. This chain uses TRBV3-1 with TRBJ2-1; 12 nucleotides match TRBD2. This CDR3 spans 16 amino acids. The germline CDR1 and CDR2 sequences are LGHDT and YNNKEL (reference sequence). After removal of 2 bases from V and 7 bases from J, the junction contained 6 bases not matched to a gene. Here the CDR3 reads CASSQRASGRENEQFF. CDR3 coding DNA: TGTGCCAGCAGCCAAAGGGCTAGCGGGAGGGAAAATGAGCAGTTCTTC.